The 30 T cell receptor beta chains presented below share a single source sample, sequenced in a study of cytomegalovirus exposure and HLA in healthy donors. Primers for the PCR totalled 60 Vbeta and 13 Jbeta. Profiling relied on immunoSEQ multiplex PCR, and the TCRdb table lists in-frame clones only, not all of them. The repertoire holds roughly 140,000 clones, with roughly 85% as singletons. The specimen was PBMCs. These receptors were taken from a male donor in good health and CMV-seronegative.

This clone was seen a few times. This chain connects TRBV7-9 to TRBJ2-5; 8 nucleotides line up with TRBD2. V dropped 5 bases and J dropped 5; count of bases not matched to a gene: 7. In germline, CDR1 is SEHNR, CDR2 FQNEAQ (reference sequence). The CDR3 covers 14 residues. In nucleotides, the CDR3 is TGTGCCAGCAGCGTCAGCGGGAGCGCGGAGACCCAGTACTTC. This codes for CASSVSGSAETQYF.

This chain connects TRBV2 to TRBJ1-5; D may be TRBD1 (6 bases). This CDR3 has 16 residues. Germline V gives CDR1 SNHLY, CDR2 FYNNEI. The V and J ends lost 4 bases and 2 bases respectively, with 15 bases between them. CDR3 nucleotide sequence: TGTGCCAGCAGTGTCGGCAGGGGAGGGGGCAATCAGCCCCAGCATTTT. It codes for CASSVGRGGGNQPQHF.

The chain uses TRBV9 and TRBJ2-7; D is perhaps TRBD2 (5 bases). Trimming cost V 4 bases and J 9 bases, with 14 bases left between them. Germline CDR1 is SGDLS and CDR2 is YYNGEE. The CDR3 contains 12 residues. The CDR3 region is CASSLRISGQYF. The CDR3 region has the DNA TGTGCCAGCAGCCTCCGAATAAGCGGGCAGTACTTC.

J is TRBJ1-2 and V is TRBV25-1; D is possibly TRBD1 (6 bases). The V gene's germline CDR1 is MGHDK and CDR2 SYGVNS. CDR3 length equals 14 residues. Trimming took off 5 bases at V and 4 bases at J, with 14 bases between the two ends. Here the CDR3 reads CASSPPGHLYGYTF. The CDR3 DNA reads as TGTGCCAGCAGTCCTCCGGGACACCTCTATGGCTACACCTTC.

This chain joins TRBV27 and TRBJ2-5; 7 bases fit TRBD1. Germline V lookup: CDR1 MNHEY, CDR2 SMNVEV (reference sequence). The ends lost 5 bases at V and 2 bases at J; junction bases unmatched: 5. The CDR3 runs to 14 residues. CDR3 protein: CASSLRDSQETQYF. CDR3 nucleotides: TGTGCCAGCAGTCTACGGGACAGTCAAGAGACCCAGTACTTC.

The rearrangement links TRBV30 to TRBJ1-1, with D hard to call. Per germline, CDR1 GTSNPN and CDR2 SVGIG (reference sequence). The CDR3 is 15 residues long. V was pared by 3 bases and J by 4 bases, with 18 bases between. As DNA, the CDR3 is TGTGCCTGGAGGAGGGAAGGAATAAGTAGCACTGAAGCTTTCTTT. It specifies CAWRREGISSTEAFF.

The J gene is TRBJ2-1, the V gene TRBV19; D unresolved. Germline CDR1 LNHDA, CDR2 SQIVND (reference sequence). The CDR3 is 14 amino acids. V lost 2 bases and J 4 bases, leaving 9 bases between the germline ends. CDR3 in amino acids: CASSISHKYNEQFF. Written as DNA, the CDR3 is TGTGCCAGTAGTATAAGTCACAAATACAATGAGCAGTTCTTC.

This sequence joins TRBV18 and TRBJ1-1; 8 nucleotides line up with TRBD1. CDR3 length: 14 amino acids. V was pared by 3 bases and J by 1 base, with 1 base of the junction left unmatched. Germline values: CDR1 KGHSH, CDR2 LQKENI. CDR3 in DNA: TGTGCCAGCTCACCGGGACAGGAGAACACTGAAGCTTTCTTT. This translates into CASSPGQENTEAFF.

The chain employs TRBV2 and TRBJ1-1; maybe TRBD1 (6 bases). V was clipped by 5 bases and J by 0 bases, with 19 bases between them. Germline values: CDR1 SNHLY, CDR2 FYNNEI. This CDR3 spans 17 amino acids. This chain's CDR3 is CASSKIRDKSMNTEAFF. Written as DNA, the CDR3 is TGTGCCAGCAGTAAAATCCGGGACAAATCAATGAACACTGAAGCTTTCTTT.

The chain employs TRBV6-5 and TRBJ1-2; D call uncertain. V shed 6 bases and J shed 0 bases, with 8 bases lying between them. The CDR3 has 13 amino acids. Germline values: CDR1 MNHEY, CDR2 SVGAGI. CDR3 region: CASRGRPNYGYTF. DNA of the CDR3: TGTGCCAGCAGAGGCAGGCCTAACTATGGCTACACCTTC.

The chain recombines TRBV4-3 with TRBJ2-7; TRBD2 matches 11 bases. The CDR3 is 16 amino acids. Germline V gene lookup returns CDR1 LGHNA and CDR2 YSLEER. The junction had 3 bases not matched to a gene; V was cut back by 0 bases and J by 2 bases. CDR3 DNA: TGCGCCAGCAGCCAAGATGTGACTAGCGGGACCTACGAGCAGTACTTC. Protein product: CASSQDVTSGTYEQYF.

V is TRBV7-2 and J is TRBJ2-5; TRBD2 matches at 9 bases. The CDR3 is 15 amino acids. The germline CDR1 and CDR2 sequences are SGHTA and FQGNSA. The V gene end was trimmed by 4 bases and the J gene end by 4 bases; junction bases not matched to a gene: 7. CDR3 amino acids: CASSSRRGGRETQYF. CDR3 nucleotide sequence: TGTGCCAGCAGCTCCAGGCGGGGGGGTCGAGAGACCCAGTACTTC.

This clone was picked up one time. CDR3 sequence: CAWIPHRDRLAYEQYF. Written as DNA, the CDR3 is TGTGCCTGGATCCCTCACCGGGACAGACTTGCCTACGAGCAGTACTTC. The chain joins TRBV30 to TRBJ2-7; 7 bases match TRBD1. The CDR3 contains 16 residues. The ends lost 4 bases at V and 2 bases at J; junction bases unmatched: 14. Germline V gene lookup returns CDR1 GTSNPN and CDR2 SVGIG (reference sequence).

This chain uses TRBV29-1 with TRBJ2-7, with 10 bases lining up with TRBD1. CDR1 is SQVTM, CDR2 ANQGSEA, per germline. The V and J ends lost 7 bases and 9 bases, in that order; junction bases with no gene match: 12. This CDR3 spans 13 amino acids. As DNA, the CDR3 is TGCAGCGGAGAGTCGACAGGGGGCGGAGTGCAGTACTTC. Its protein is CSGESTGGGVQYF.

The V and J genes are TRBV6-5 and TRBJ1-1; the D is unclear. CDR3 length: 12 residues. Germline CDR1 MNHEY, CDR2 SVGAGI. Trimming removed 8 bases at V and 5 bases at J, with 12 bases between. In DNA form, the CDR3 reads TGTGCCAGCTTACTAGGAGGGACTGAAGCTTTCTTT. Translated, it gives CASLLGGTEAFF.

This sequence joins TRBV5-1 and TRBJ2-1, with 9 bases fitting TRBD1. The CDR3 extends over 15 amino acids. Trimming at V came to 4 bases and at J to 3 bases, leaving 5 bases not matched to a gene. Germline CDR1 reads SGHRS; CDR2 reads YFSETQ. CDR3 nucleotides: TGCGCCAGCAGCCCCGGGACAGGGATCTACAATGAGCAGTTCTTC. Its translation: CASSPGTGIYNEQFF.

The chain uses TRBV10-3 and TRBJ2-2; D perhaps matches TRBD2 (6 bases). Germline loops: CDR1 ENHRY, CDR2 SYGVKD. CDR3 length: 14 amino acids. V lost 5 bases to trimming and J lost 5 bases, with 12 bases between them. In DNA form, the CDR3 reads TGTGCCATCAGTCCTTCGGCGGGAACCGGGGAGCTGTTTTTT. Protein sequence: CAISPSAGTGELFF.

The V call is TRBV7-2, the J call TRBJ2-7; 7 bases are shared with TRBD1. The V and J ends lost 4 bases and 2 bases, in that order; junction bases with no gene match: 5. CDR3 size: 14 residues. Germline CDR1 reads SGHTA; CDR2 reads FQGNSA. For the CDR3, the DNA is TGTGCCAGCAGCTCGACAGGGTTGGCCTACGAGCAGTACTTC. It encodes CASSSTGLAYEQYF.

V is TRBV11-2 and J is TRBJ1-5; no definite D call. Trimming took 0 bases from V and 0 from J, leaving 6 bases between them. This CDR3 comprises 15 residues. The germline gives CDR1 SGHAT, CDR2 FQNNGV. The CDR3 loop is CASSLEGSSNQPQHF. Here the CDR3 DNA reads TGTGCCAGCAGCTTAGAGGGCAGTAGCAATCAGCCCCAGCATTTT.

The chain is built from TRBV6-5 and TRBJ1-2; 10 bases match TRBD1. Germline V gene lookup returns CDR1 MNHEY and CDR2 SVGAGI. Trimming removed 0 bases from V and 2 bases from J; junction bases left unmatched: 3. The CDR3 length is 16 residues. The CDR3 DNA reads TGTGCCAGCAGTTACTCGTGGACAGGGGGGAACTATGGCTACACCTTC. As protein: CASSYSWTGGNYGYTF.

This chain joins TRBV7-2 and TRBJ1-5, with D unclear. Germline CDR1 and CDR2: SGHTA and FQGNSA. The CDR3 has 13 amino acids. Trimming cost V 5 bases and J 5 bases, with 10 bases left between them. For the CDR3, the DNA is TGTGCCAGCAGCCTCGGGGATTATCAGCCCCAGCATTTT. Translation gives CASSLGDYQPQHF.

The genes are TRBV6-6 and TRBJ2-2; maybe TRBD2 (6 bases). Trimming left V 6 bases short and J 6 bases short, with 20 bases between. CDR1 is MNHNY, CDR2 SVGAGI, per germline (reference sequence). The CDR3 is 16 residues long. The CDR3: CASSLPELGGPGELFF. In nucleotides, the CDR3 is TGTGCCAGCAGCCTCCCGGAGCTGGGGGGACCCGGGGAGCTGTTTTTT.

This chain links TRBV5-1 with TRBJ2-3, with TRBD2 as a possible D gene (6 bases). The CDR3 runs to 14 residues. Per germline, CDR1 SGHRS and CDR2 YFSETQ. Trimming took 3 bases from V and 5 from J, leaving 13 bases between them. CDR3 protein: CASSSSDGGDTQYF. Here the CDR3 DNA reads TGCGCCAGCAGCTCGAGCGACGGGGGAGATACGCAGTATTTT.

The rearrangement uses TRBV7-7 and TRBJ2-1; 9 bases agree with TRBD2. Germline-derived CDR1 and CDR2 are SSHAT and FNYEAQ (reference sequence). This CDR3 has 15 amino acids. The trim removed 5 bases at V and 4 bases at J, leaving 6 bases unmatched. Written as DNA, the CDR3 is TGTGCCAGCAGCGCTGGCGGGGGGGCTTACAATGAGCAGTTCTTC. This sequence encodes CASSAGGGAYNEQFF.

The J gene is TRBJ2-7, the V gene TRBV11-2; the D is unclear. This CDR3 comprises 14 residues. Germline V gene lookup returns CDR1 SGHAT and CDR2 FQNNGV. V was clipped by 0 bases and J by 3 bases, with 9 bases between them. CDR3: CASSLDLRNYEQYF. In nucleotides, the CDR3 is TGTGCCAGCAGCTTAGATCTCAGAAACTACGAGCAGTACTTC. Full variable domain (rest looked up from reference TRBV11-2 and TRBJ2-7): EAGVAQSPRYKIIEKRQSVAFWCNPISGHATLYWYQQILGQGPKLLIQFQNNGVVDDSQLPKDRFSAERLKGVDSTLKIQPAKLEDSAVYLCASSLDLRNYEQYFGPGTRLTVT.

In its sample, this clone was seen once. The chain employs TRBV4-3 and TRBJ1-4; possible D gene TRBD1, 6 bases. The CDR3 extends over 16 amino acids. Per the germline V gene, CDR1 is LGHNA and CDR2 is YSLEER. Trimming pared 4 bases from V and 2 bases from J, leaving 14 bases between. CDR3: CASSPREGVTNEKLFF. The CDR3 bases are TGCGCCAGCAGCCCCAGGGAGGGGGTGACTAATGAAAAACTGTTTTTT.

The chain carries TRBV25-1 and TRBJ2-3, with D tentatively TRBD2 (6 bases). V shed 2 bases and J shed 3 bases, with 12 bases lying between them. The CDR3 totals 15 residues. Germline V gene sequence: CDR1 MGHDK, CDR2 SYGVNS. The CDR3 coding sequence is TGTGCCAGCAGTGAAGTGGGGGGAGTTACAGATACGCAGTATTTT. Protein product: CASSEVGGVTDTQYF.

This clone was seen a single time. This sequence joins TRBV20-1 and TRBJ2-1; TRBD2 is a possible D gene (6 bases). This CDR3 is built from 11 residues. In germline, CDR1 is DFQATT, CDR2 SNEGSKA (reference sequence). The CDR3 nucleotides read TGCAGAGCCGGGAGCCACAATGAGCAGTTCTTC. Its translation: CRAGSHNEQFF.

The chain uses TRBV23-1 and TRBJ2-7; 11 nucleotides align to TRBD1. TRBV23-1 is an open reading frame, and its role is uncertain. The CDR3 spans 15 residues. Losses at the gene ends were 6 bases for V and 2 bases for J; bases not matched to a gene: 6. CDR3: CASRGTGGNTYEQYF. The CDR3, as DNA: TGCGCCAGCAGAGGGACAGGGGGAAACACCTACGAGCAGTACTTC.

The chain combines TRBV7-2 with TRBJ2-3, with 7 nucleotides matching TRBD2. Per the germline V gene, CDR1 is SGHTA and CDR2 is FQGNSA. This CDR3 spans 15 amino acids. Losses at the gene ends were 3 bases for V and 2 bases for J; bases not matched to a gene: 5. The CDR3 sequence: CASSLAGDVTDTQYF. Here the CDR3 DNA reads TGTGCCAGCAGCTTGGCGGGGGACGTCACAGATACGCAGTATTTT.